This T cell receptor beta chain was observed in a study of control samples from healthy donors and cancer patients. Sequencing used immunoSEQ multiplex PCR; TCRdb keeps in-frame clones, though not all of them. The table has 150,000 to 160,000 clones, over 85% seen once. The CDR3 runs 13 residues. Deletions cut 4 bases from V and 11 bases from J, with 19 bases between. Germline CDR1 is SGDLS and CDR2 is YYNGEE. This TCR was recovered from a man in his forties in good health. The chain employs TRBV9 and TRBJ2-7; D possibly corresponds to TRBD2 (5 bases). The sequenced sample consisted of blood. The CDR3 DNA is TGTGCCAGCAGCCCCCGAGGGTCCAGTCTTAAGTACTTC. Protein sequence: CASSPRGSSLKYF. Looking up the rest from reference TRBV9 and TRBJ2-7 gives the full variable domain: DSGVTQTPKHLITATGQRVTLRCSPRSGDLSVYWYQQSLDQGLQFLIQYYNGEERAKGNILERFSAQQFPDLHSELNLSSLELGDSALYFCASSPRGSSLKYFGPGTRLTVT.